This T cell receptor (beta chain) derives from a study of T-cell memory formation after mild COVID-19 listed by TCRdb under 2021. In terms of the full investigation: TCR sequence clusters from the two donors were found to be largely donor specific. The cohort comprised two young, previously healthy adult volunteers, one female and one male. Longitudinal TCRalpha and TCRbeta repertoire sequencing tracked T-cell clones expanding and contracting after mild COVID-19 in a couple of donors.

Trimming costs V 3 bases and J 6 bases, and their ends lie 10 bases apart. Taken from cysteine to phenylalanine, the CDR3 has 13 residues. CDR3 DNA only is kept here, 39 bases in frame from base 1. A word on this clonotype: Its antigen remains unidentified. Per-base quality was not reported, and no clone a single base away is much larger than it.

For sequencing, an Illumina NovaSeq 6000 was employed. TCRalpha and TCRbeta cDNA libraries were constructed by 5'RACE with constant-segment primers, with sample barcodes and unique molecular identifiers being introduced. Trizol reagent was used to extract RNA from every sample. Amplification of the libraries took two PCR steps, and the second step added a second sample barcode plus Illumina TruSeq adapters. Sequencing of the libraries was done on an Illumina NovaSeq, producing 2 x 150 bp paired-end reads. In the paper's pipeline: Reads were demultiplexed and collapsed into UMI-guided consensus sequences with migec v1.2.7. Using mixcr v2.1.11, UMI consensuses were aligned to TRA and TRB V and J templates and then assembled into clonotypes. A clonotype was counted as expanded or contracted only if both edgeR and NoisET called the change significant, with noise models trained on biological replicates. For edgeR calls, a false discovery rate-adjusted p below 0.01 and a log2 fold-change threshold of 1 were applied. As an exploratory analysis of dynamics, max-normalized trajectories of the 1000 most abundant clonotypes were examined by PCA with hierarchical clustering. Separately sequenced CD4+ and CD8+ repertoires were used to assign the CD4 or CD8 phenotype of responding clones. The public sequencing data were trimmed at Q25 with fastp and processed into clonotypes with MiXCR by TCRdb, which kept only in-frame beta chains. Entries are consolidated by CDR3 protein sequence, retaining the most common genes and DNA. V and J calls and clone size were set by TCRdb, not the authors. The sample records under 90,000 distinct CDR3 sequences, 14% of which are singletons. Of the sample, roughly a third falls within the top ten clones.

General findings and caveats noted by the study authors: Clones contracting from day 15 to 85 had balanced CD4/CD8 phenotypes, while a second wave expanding from day 15 to 37 was biased towards CD4+. The study included only a couple of mild cases, and larger cohorts that include severe cases with pre-infection samples were judged to be necessary. Some responding clones were detected in pre-infection memory, suggesting pre-existing cross-reactive memory T cells joined the SARS-CoV-2 response. Whether the second-wave clones peaking on day 37 were SARS-CoV-2 specific was not confirmed. Contracting CD4+ clones were located mainly in the CM and EM memory subsets, whereas CD8+ clones were found to be enriched in EMRA.

Ficoll-Paque density gradient centrifugation was the method used to isolate PBMCs. The chain links TRBV12-3 or TRBV12-4 with TRBJ2-3; a tentative D call is TRBD2 (6 bases match). What was sequenced was PBMCs or a T cell subset sorted from them (not recorded which). The source is an adult woman who had mild COVID-19 (a few samples of this study predate the infection). The sample titles of this study are shuffled in the database, so cell type and time point are left out; the donor was told from shared clones. The DNA sequence reads TGTGCCAGCAGTTTCATTACTAGCGATACGCAGTATTTT. This codes for CASSFITSDTQYF.